Following are 17 T cell receptor beta chains from one sample sequenced in a study of a mutant IDH1 vaccine in newly diagnosed glioma listed by TCRdb under 2021. For these receptors, no antigen is known. Per the publication, the time point label means: week 47, end of study. Each vaccine dose was 300 ug of a 20-mer mutant IDH1 peptide in Montanide, given subcutaneously with topical imiquimod. Libraries were prepared through the immunoSEQ multiplex PCR assay. TCRdb took this table from immuneACCESS and kept in-frame rearrangements with V and J called. Such tables lack part of the clones; where checked against another copy, unresolved V genes explain under half of the gap, and the rest is unexplained. The sample records some 60,000 clones, 83% of which are singletons. The ten biggest clones cover about 3.2% of the sample. The sequences come from PBMCs, collected from a glioma patient whose treatment included an IDH1 peptide vaccine. These receptors all stem from a woman between 50 and 59 years old with glioma.

A single count supports this clone. The gene calls are TRBV29-1 and TRBJ2-1; D remains unclear. V was clipped by 8 bases and J by 7 bases, with 9 bases between them. CDR3 length: 10 amino acids. Germline V gives CDR1 SQVTM, CDR2 ANQGSEA. CDR3 DNA sequence: TGCAGCACAATTGTGAATGAGCAGTTCTTC. As protein: CSTIVNEQFF.

This chain uses TRBV5-6 with TRBJ2-1, with 8 bases that match TRBD1. The CDR3 has 14 residues. V gave up 0 bases and J gave up 8 bases; unmatched junction bases: 4. Looked up from germline, CDR1 is SGHDT and CDR2 is YYEEEE. The CDR3 spells CASSLGQGRDEQFF. In DNA form, the CDR3 reads TGTGCCAGCAGCTTGGGACAGGGGCGGGATGAGCAGTTCTTC. The full variable domain, completed using reference TRBV5-6 and TRBJ2-1, is DAGVTQSPTHLIKTRGQQVTLRCSPKSGHDTVSWYQQALGQGPQFIFQYYEEEERQRGNFPDRFSGHQFPNYSSELNVNALLLGDSALYLCASSLGQGRDEQFFGPGTRLTVL.

The CDR3 sequence: CASSQFPRGADTQYF. In nucleotides, the CDR3 is TGTGCCAGCAGCCAATTCCCTAGGGGGGCAGATACGCAGTATTTT. The V and J genes are TRBV7-2 and TRBJ2-3; D assignment may be TRBD1 or TRBD2 (6 bases each). V dropped 5 bases and J dropped 4 bases, with 16 bases sitting between them. Germline CDR1 SGHTA, CDR2 FQGNSA. This CDR3 is built from 15 residues.

The chain uses TRBV28 and TRBJ1-3, with 7 bases that match TRBD1. Trimming took 4 bases from V and 2 from J; bases not matched to a gene: 2. Germline assignment: CDR1 MDHEN and CDR2 SYDVKM. The CDR3 is made up of 14 amino acids. For the CDR3, the DNA is TGTGCCAGCAGTTCGACAGGGACTGGAAACACCATATATTTT. It codes for CASSSTGTGNTIYF. The variable domain in full, with the rest retrieved from reference TRBV28 and TRBJ1-3, is DVKVTQSSRYLVKRTGEKVFLECVQDMDHENMFWYRQDPGLGLRLIYFSYDVKMKEKGDIPEGYSVSREKKERFSLILESASTNQTSMYLCASSSTGTGNTIYFGEGSWLTVV.

The chain uses TRBV7-2 and TRBJ1-1; weak D call: TRBD1 (5 bases). The CDR3 has 15 amino acids. Germline CDR1 SGHTA, CDR2 FQGNSA. V dropped 3 bases and J dropped 0 bases, with 11 bases sitting between them. The CDR3 sequence is CASSFSLTVNTEAFF. The CDR3 region has the DNA TGTGCCAGCAGCTTTTCTCTGACAGTGAACACTGAAGCTTTCTTT. Together with reference TRBV7-2 and TRBJ1-1, the CDR3 gives the full variable domain: GAGVSQSPSNKVTEKGKDVELRCDPISGHTALYWYRQSLGQGLEFLIYFQGNSAPDKSGLPSDRFSAERTGGSVSTLTIQRTQQEDSAVYLCASSFSLTVNTEAFFGQGTRLTVV.

This chain uses TRBV9 with TRBJ1-1; tentatively, D is TRBD1 (5 bases). CDR3 length equals 16 residues. Germline assignment: CDR1 SGDLS and CDR2 YYNGEE. Trimming stripped 0 bases from V and 0 bases from J, with 12 bases between. DNA of the CDR3: TGTGCCAGCAGCGTAGGGGGACGCGGTCTGAACACTGAAGCTTTCTTT. Its translation is CASSVGGRGLNTEAFF.

V gene TRBV15 combines with J gene TRBJ2-5; the D gene is possibly TRBD2 (6 bases). Germline V gene data show CDR1 as LNHNV and CDR2 as YYDKDF (reference sequence). Trimming removed 3 bases at V and 5 bases at J, with 16 bases between. This CDR3 comprises 15 residues. CDR3 DNA sequence: TGTGCCACCAGCAGTACAACCGGGGGTTTGGAGACCCAGTACTTC. It encodes CATSSTTGGLETQYF.

This clone was recorded a few times. The genes are TRBV14 and TRBJ1-1; D remains unclear. The CDR3 spans 12 residues. Trimming left V 6 bases short and J 4 bases short, with 9 bases between. The germline CDR1 and CDR2 sequences are SGHDN and FVKESK. The CDR3 spells CASRTLGTEAFF. The CDR3 DNA reads as TGTGCCAGCAGGACCCTTGGCACTGAAGCTTTCTTT.

This sequence joins TRBV30 and TRBJ2-1; possible D gene TRBD1, 6 bases. The CDR3 is 14 residues long. The germline V and J ends were trimmed by 2 bases and 1 base, with 9 bases remaining between them. Germline values: CDR1 GTSNPN, CDR2 SVGIG (reference sequence). The CDR3 sequence is CAWSTGWSYNEQFF. The CDR3 DNA follows: TGTGCCTGGAGTACAGGGTGGTCCTACAATGAGCAGTTCTTC.

The genes are TRBV7-2 and TRBJ2-3; maybe TRBD2 (6 bases). V shed 1 base and J shed 1 base, with 9 bases lying between them. From germline, CDR1 is SGHTA and CDR2 FQGNSA. CDR3 length: 15 amino acids. The CDR3 sequence: CASSLEGGGTDTQYF. The CDR3 DNA reads as TGTGCCAGCAGCTTAGAGGGCGGGGGCACAGATACGCAGTATTTT.

This chain uses TRBV7-2 with TRBJ2-3, with TRBD2 matching over 11 bases. The CDR3 is 16 residues long. The germline V gene has CDR1 SGHTA and CDR2 FQGNSA. V dropped 5 bases and J dropped 6; count of bases not matched to a gene: 10. DNA of the CDR3: TGTGCCAGCAGCGCCCGACTAGCGGGGCTTCCGGATACGCAGTATTTT. Protein product: CASSARLAGLPDTQYF.

This clone showed up just once. The chain's CDR3 is CASYPLAIQETQYF. As DNA, the CDR3 is TGTGCCAGCTATCCCCTAGCGATACAAGAGACCCAGTACTTC. The chain combines TRBV2 with TRBJ2-5; a possible D gene is TRBD2 (6 bases). Trimming took off 8 bases at V and 2 bases at J, with 15 bases between the two ends. The CDR3 loop spans 14 amino acids. CDR1 SNHLY and CDR2 FYNNEI come from the germline V gene.

The chain joins TRBV6-5 to TRBJ1-5; no reliable D call. This CDR3 spans 13 amino acids. Germline values: CDR1 MNHEY, CDR2 SVGAGI. With 8 bases removed from V and 4 bases from J, the gap between germline ends came to 12 bases. This CDR3 is CASGVGRNQPQHF. The CDR3 DNA is TGTGCCAGCGGGGTCGGGAGGAATCAGCCCCAGCATTTT.

The V call is TRBV30, the J call TRBJ1-1, with D unclear. Germline V gives CDR1 GTSNPN, CDR2 SVGIG (reference sequence). The CDR3 is 12 residues long. V was cut by 7 bases and J by 5 bases, with 14 bases left in between. CDR3 DNA sequence: TGTGCCTCGTCTCTAGAAGGTACTGAAGCTTTCTTT. As protein: CASSLEGTEAFF.

The chain carries TRBV6-5 and TRBJ2-3; D remains unclear. Trimming removed 0 bases at V and 1 base at J, with 8 bases between. CDR3 length: 15 residues. CDR1 is MNHEY and CDR2 is SVGAGI in the germline V gene. This chain's CDR3 is CASSYSAAGTDTQYF. In DNA, the CDR3 is TGTGCCAGCAGTTACTCGGCGGCAGGCACAGATACGCAGTATTTT.

This chain links TRBV9 with TRBJ2-3, with D tentatively TRBD1 (6 bases). The CDR3 is 15 residues long. CDR1 SGDLS and CDR2 YYNGEE come from the germline V gene. Trimming took 0 bases from V and 2 from J, leaving 10 bases between them. The CDR3 DNA reads as TGTGCCAGCAGCGTAGTGTCAGGGGCCACAGATACGCAGTATTTT. Translated, it gives CASSVVSGATDTQYF.

In DNA, the CDR3 is TGTGCCAGCCGGGATTCCCCCTACGAGCAGTACTTC. Translated: CASRDSPYEQYF. V usage is TRBV10-3 and J usage is TRBJ2-7; possible D gene TRBD2, 5 bases. Germline CDR1 and CDR2: ENHRY and SYGVKD. The CDR3 is 12 residues long. Trimming left V 10 bases short and J 2 bases short, with 12 bases between.